This TCR beta chain was identified during a study of radiotherapy plus CTLA-4 blockade in lung cancer. Study-level points and caveats: After radiotherapy and ipilimumab, tumor-derived clones expanded in peripheral blood.

Repertoires were generated with immunoSEQ multiplex PCR, while TCRdb's copy carries only in-frame clones and drops some. The data contain 89,000 or so clones, 75% to 85% of them singletons. This CDR3 has 15 residues. The germline V and J ends were trimmed by 5 bases and 2 bases, with 14 bases remaining between them. CDR1 and CDR2 (germline): SEHNR, FQNEAQ (reference sequence). About this clone: The antigen is not known.

The source was peripheral blood, collected from a patient treated with radiotherapy plus ipilimumab. This receptor was identified in a human donor with non-small cell lung cancer who had a partial response to radiotherapy plus ipilimumab. This chain links TRBV7-9 with TRBJ2-3; D not resolved. The chain's CDR3 is CASSIGGTPTDTQYF. The CDR3 DNA is TGTGCCAGCAGCATCGGTGGTACCCCCACAGATACGCAGTATTTT.